This record concerns one TCR beta chain sequence. Antigen specificity is unknown. The junction does not match germline at one end; this may be a read error. In the PCR, 60 Vbeta and 13 Jbeta primers were used. Sequencing was performed with immunoSEQ multiplex PCR; in TCRdb, only in-frame clones are kept and a portion is missing. The table records over 110,000 clones, approximately 83% of them present only once. The data originate from a study of cytomegalovirus exposure and HLA in healthy donors. Whole-study results and caveats: TCR beta chains associated with HLA were, in a later analysis, more clonally expanded than equally common others.

The CDR3 has 15 residues. Germline V gives CDR1 LGHNA, CDR2 YNFKEQ. The chain uses TRBV4-2 and TRBJ2-7, with 8 bases aligning to TRBD1. Material: PBMCs. This receptor was identified in a male donor in good health and CMV-seronegative. The CDR3 DNA is TGTGCCAGCAGCCAGGCCTCAGGGGGCTCCGACGAGCAGTACTTC. It translates to CASSQASGGSDEQYF.